This T cell receptor (beta chain) stems from a study of T cell responses to AZD1222 COVID-19 vaccine. Findings and caveats of the study: There were mostly white British donors and more females than males, and clonal diversity was possibly underestimated.

Only in-frame clones appear in the TCRdb table, and some are missing; sequencing was by immunoSEQ multiplex PCR. The table has about 73,000 clones, about 91% seen once; the top ten hold roughly 20%. This clone has just a few counts. What it binds is not known. The CDR3 is 16 residues long. V shed 0 bases, J shed 5 bases, and the junction held 9 bases outside the gene matches. CDR1 LGHNA and CDR2 YSLEER come from the germline V gene. The receptor was isolated from an adult in good health. The chain links TRBV4-3 to TRBJ1-2; 7 bases are shared with TRBD1. Sequencing used peripheral blood, obtained on day 0 of AZD1222 vaccination. The CDR3 bases are TGCGCCAGCAGCCAAGATTTAACAGGGGTTTCATATGGCTACACCTTC. Translated: CASSQDLTGVSYGYTF.